These 27 T cell receptor beta chains came from one sample sequenced in a study of OX40 agonist ivuxolimab in advanced cancers. Libraries were prepared through the immunoSEQ multiplex PCR assay. The clones in this table, taken by TCRdb from immuneACCESS, are in-frame only. Not every clone is retained; where verified, under half of the shortfall comes from an unresolved V gene, and the cause of the rest is unknown. For this sample there are roughly 75,000 clones; more than 75% appear just once. The ten largest clonotypes hold 0.37% of the sample. The sequenced sample was CD4+ or CD8+ T cells sorted from blood, obtained in a trial of the OX40 agonist ivuxolimab. These receptors originate from an adult with an advanced solid tumor such as melanoma, head and neck, liver or kidney cancer.

This CDR3 is CASSMNPSSGNTIYF. The CDR3, as DNA: TGTGCCAGCAGTATGAATCCGAGCTCTGGAAACACCATATATTTT. This chain uses TRBV2 with TRBJ1-3; D remains unclear. Trimming pared 5 bases from V and 0 bases from J, leaving 11 bases between. There are 15 residues in the CDR3. The germline gives CDR1 SNHLY, CDR2 FYNNEI.

This chain joins TRBV27 and TRBJ2-3; TRBD1 aligns across 9 bases. V lost 10 bases to trimming and J lost 2 bases; unmatched junction nucleotides: 16. Looked up from germline, CDR1 is MNHEY and CDR2 is SMNVEV (reference sequence). The CDR3 contains 17 residues. The CDR3 sequence is CATQDLDRGGLTDTQYF. CDR3 DNA: TGTGCCACCCAAGACCTTGACAGGGGGGGTCTCACAGATACGCAGTATTTT.

V is TRBV5-1 and J is TRBJ2-5; D is ambiguous. CDR1 is SGHRS, CDR2 YFSETQ, per germline. This CDR3 has 12 amino acids. V was clipped by 1 base and J by 3 bases, with 4 bases between them. Written as DNA, the CDR3 is TGCGCCAGCAGCTTGACCGAAGAGACCCAGTACTTC. Protein sequence: CASSLTEETQYF.

This chain links TRBV7-2 with TRBJ2-2; 11 bases map to TRBD2. V shed 5 bases, J shed 1 base, and the junction held 6 bases outside the gene matches. Per the germline V gene, CDR1 is SGHTA and CDR2 is FQGNSA. There are 17 residues in the CDR3. In DNA form, the CDR3 reads TGTGCCAGCAGCAAGGTGGGGACTAGCGGGAACACCGGGGAGCTGTTTTTT. Encoded protein: CASSKVGTSGNTGELFF.

This chain uses TRBV19 with TRBJ2-1; a weak D match, TRBD1 (6 bases). The CDR3 spans 14 residues. With 5 bases removed from V and 3 bases from J, the gap between germline ends came to 11 bases. The germline V gene has CDR1 LNHDA and CDR2 SQIVND (reference sequence). The CDR3 region is CASSFGDNYNEQFF. As DNA, the CDR3 is TGTGCCAGTAGTTTCGGGGACAACTACAATGAGCAGTTCTTC. The full variable domain, rest sourced from reference TRBV19 and TRBJ2-1, is DGGITQSPKYLFRKEGQNVTLSCEQNLNHDAMYWYRQDPGQGLRLIYYSQIVNDFQKGDIAEGYSVSREKKESFPLTVTSAQKNPTAFYLCASSFGDNYNEQFFGPGTRLTVL.

This sequence joins TRBV5-1 and TRBJ1-4; the match to TRBD1 covers 8 bases. V was clipped by 4 bases and J by 4 bases; unmatched bases: 6. The CDR3 is 15 amino acids. Per germline, CDR1 SGHRS and CDR2 YFSETQ. The CDR3 coding sequence is TGCGCCAGCAGCGTCATACAGGGGGGTAATGAAAAACTGTTTTTT. Its translation is CASSVIQGGNEKLFF.

This chain links TRBV30 with TRBJ2-7; either TRBD1 or TRBD2 may fit D (5 bases each). The germline V and J ends were trimmed by 3 bases and 2 bases, with 11 bases remaining between them. Germline CDR1 is GTSNPN and CDR2 is SVGIG (reference sequence). The CDR3 is 13 amino acids. CDR3 DNA: TGTGCCTGGAGGTTGGGACCCACCTACGAGCAGTACTTC. Amino acid sequence: CAWRLGPTYEQYF.

The chain couples TRBV19 to TRBJ1-1; D possibly corresponds to TRBD1 (5 bases). The CDR3 has 14 amino acids. Trimming left V 5 bases short and J 6 bases short, with 16 bases between. Germline assignment: CDR1 LNHDA and CDR2 SQIVND (reference sequence). The CDR3 nucleotides are TGTGCCAGTAGTCACGGGCTCCGAGGGGCTGAAGCTTTCTTT. Amino acid sequence: CASSHGLRGAEAFF. Looking up the rest from reference TRBV19 and TRBJ1-1 gives the full variable domain: DGGITQSPKYLFRKEGQNVTLSCEQNLNHDAMYWYRQDPGQGLRLIYYSQIVNDFQKGDIAEGYSVSREKKESFPLTVTSAQKNPTAFYLCASSHGLRGAEAFFGQGTRLTVV.

In its sample, this clone was seen once. V usage is TRBV5-5 and J usage is TRBJ2-7; D unclear. The CDR3 runs to 14 residues. Germline loops: CDR1 SGHKS, CDR2 YYEKEE (reference sequence). V was clipped by 4 bases and J by 2 bases, with 13 bases between them. The CDR3 bases are TGTGCCAGCAGCCCTGGTGTGGGGACCTACGAGCAGTACTTC. Protein sequence: CASSPGVGTYEQYF.

The rearrangement joins TRBV5-4 to TRBJ2-1; D possibly corresponds to TRBD1 (6 bases). Germline V gene sequence: CDR1 SGHNT, CDR2 YYREEE (reference sequence). CDR3 length equals 12 residues. The V end was cut by 5 bases, the J end by 10 bases, with 13 bases between. CDR3 loop: CASRPDSGEQFF. The CDR3 nucleotides read TGTGCCAGCAGACCGGACAGTGGGGAGCAGTTCTTC.

V and J are TRBV5-4 and TRBJ2-7; TRBD2 matches 13 bases. In germline, CDR1 is SGHNT, CDR2 YYREEE (reference sequence). The CDR3 contains 16 residues. With 4 bases clipped from V and 4 bases from J, the junction kept 8 bases outside the gene matches. The DNA for the CDR3 is TGTGCCAGCAGCCTAGGACTAGCGGGAGCTTCTTACGAGCAGTACTTC. Translated: CASSLGLAGASYEQYF.

The table lists this clone with a count of one. This chain uses TRBV5-5 with TRBJ2-2; 7 bases line up with TRBD1. This CDR3 region has 15 residues. Germline CDR1 is SGHKS and CDR2 is YYEKEE (reference sequence). Trimming at V came to 5 bases and at J to 3 bases, leaving 7 bases not matched to a gene. CDR3 in amino acids: CASRVLGGDTGELFF. CDR3 nucleotides: TGTGCCAGCAGGGTACTAGGGGGCGACACCGGGGAGCTGTTTTTT.

This clone has just one count. V usage is TRBV5-8 and J usage is TRBJ2-2; maybe TRBD2 (6 bases). CDR3 length equals 13 residues. The germline V gene has CDR1 SGHTS and CDR2 YDEGEE. Trimming took 1 base from V and 6 from J, leaving 7 bases between them. CDR3 in DNA: TGTGCCAGCAGCTTGCCGGGGGCCGGGGAGCTGTTTTTT. It translates to CASSLPGAGELFF.

This clone turned up a few times. V usage is TRBV19 and J usage is TRBJ1-1; TRBD1 aligns across 8 bases. CDR1 and CDR2 (germline): LNHDA, SQIVND (reference sequence). The CDR3 covers 13 residues. V gave up 8 bases and J gave up 1 base; unmatched junction bases: 3. The CDR3 reads CASGQGANTEAFF. DNA of the CDR3: TGTGCCAGTGGGCAGGGGGCGAACACTGAAGCTTTCTTT.

The rearrangement uses TRBV6-5 and TRBJ2-1; the match to TRBD2 covers 10 bases. J was trimmed by 8 bases and V by 4 bases; bases with no gene match: 11. CDR3 length: 16 residues. Per germline, CDR1 MNHEY and CDR2 SVGAGI. This chain's CDR3 is CASSSAAASGSHEQFF. The CDR3 bases are TGTGCCAGCAGTTCCGCGGCGGCTAGCGGGAGTCATGAGCAGTTCTTC.

The chain carries TRBV28 and TRBJ1-1; TRBD1 matches at 8 bases. J lost 1 base, V lost 3 bases, and 4 bases had no gene match. The CDR3 spans 15 residues. Germline CDR1 and CDR2: MDHEN and SYDVKM. CDR3 amino acids: CASSFQGARNTEAFF. For the CDR3, the DNA is TGTGCCAGCAGTTTTCAGGGGGCCCGGAACACTGAAGCTTTCTTT.

The V and J genes are TRBV18 and TRBJ1-1; 11 bases match TRBD1. This CDR3 contains 15 residues. V was pared by 5 bases and J by 5 bases, with 7 bases of the junction left unmatched. CDR1 is KGHSH and CDR2 is LQKENI in the germline V gene. DNA for the CDR3: TGTGCCAGCTCAGCCGGACAGGGGGCTTTAACTGAAGCTTTCTTT. The encoded protein is CASSAGQGALTEAFF.

This chain connects TRBV6-6 to TRBJ2-1; D not resolved. Germline V gene sequence: CDR1 MNHNY, CDR2 SVGAGI (reference sequence). Trimming removed 6 bases at V and 8 bases at J, with 11 bases between. This CDR3 is 12 amino acids long. CDR3 sequence (DNA): TGTGCCAGCAGGCGCACTGGTGATGAGCAGTTCTTC. This gives the protein CASRRTGDEQFF.

The chain is built from TRBV5-4 and TRBJ2-1, with a weak D call TRBD2 (5 bases). Germline V CDR1 and CDR2: SGHNT, YYREEE (reference sequence). V was cut by 0 bases and J by 3 bases, with 10 bases left in between. This CDR3 region has 15 residues. CDR3 in amino acids: CASSLVASGYNEQFF. In DNA, the CDR3 is TGTGCCAGCAGCTTGGTAGCCAGCGGCTACAATGAGCAGTTCTTC.

This rearrangement joins TRBV4-3 to TRBJ2-1; D is possibly TRBD2 (7 bases). Per the germline V gene, CDR1 is LGHNA and CDR2 is YSLEER. V lost 0 bases, J lost 2 bases, and 11 bases lay in between. CDR3 length: 16 residues. Written as DNA, the CDR3 is TGCGCCAGCAGCCAAGATGAGGGGGGGGCCTACAATGAGCAGTTCTTC. This sequence encodes CASSQDEGGAYNEQFF.

The V gene is TRBV7-6, the J gene TRBJ2-7; D is ambiguous. Between the trimmed V and J ends, which lost 3 bases and 0 bases, there was a span of 9 bases. The CDR3 is 14 amino acids. Germline loops: CDR1 SGHVS, CDR2 FNYEAQ. As DNA, the CDR3 is TGTGCCAGCAGCTTGGTGAGGTTCTCCTACGAGCAGTACTTC. Amino acids: CASSLVRFSYEQYF.

The J gene is TRBJ2-3, the V gene TRBV5-1, with TRBD1 as a possible D gene (6 bases). Germline CDR1 is SGHRS and CDR2 is YFSETQ. Trimming pared 0 bases from V and 6 bases from J, leaving 14 bases between. The CDR3 is 15 residues long. CDR3 nucleotide sequence: TGCGCCAGCAGCTTGGCGGGTCAGGGGTCCGATACGCAGTATTTT. The encoded protein is CASSLAGQGSDTQYF.

The J gene is TRBJ2-6, the V gene TRBV5-8; TRBD1 is a possible D gene (6 bases). Germline CDR1 SGHTS, CDR2 YDEGEE. This CDR3 is built from 15 residues. V was pared by 5 bases and J by 4 bases, with 13 bases between. The CDR3 spells CASSVTGAGANVLTF. Here the CDR3 DNA reads TGTGCCAGCAGTGTGACAGGTGCCGGGGCCAACGTCCTGACTTTC.

This chain uses TRBV6-4 with TRBJ1-2; perhaps TRBD1 as D (6 bases). The germline V gene encodes CDR1 MRHNA and CDR2 SNTAGT. Trimming took off 6 bases at V and 6 bases at J, with 17 bases between the two ends. This CDR3 has 14 amino acids. The CDR3 sequence is CASRPQQGIHGYTF. In DNA form, the CDR3 reads TGTGCCAGCAGGCCTCAACAGGGAATCCATGGCTACACCTTC.

V and J are TRBV25-1 and TRBJ2-3; either TRBD1 or TRBD2 may supply D (5 bases each). Germline lookup yields CDR1 MGHDK and CDR2 SYGVNS. The V end was cut by 4 bases, the J end by 0 bases, with 11 bases between. The CDR3 length is 15 residues. The CDR3 sequence is CASSAGRSSTDTQYF. CDR3 nucleotide sequence: TGTGCCAGCAGTGCGGGACGGTCAAGCACAGATACGCAGTATTTT.

The rearrangement uses TRBV27 and TRBJ1-6; no reliable D call. The CDR3 extends over 13 amino acids. Germline V gene sequence: CDR1 MNHEY, CDR2 SMNVEV (reference sequence). Trimming took off 2 bases at V and 8 bases at J, with 7 bases between the two ends. This chain's CDR3 is CASSLTFDSPLHF. DNA for the CDR3: TGTGCCAGCAGTTTAACCTTTGATTCACCCCTCCACTTT.

The gene calls are TRBV29-1 and TRBJ2-5; tentative D call: TRBD1 (6 bases). This CDR3 is 14 amino acids long. Germline CDR1 is SQVTM and CDR2 is ANQGSEA. Deletions cut 3 bases from V and 2 bases from J, with 13 bases between. The DNA for the CDR3 is TGCAGCGTTGACAGGGGCTCGGAACAAGAGACCCAGTACTTC. Protein product: CSVDRGSEQETQYF. The full variable domain, in which reference TRBV29-1 and TRBJ2-5 provide the parts outside the CDR3, is SAVISQKPSRDICQRGTSLTIQCQVDSQVTMMFWYRQQPGQSLTLIATANQGSEATYESGFVIDKFPISRPNLTFSTLTVSNMSPEDSSIYLCSVDRGSEQETQYFGPGTRLLVL.